This T cell receptor (beta chain) is from a study of T-cell memory formation after mild COVID-19. TCRdb recomputed calls from the 5' RACE reads with MiXCR, one row per CDR3 protein. The table has about 470,000 distinct CDR3 sequences, around a sixth seen once; the top ten hold 9% to 15%. The CDR3 spans 12 residues. The V gene's germline CDR1 is SEHNR and CDR2 FQNEAQ (reference sequence). Trimming left V 4 bases short and J 7 bases short, with 8 bases between. Points from the study as a whole: Among CD4+ contracting clones, most were CM and EM, and CD8+ ones EMRA. In pre-infection memory, a portion of responding clones appeared, which suggested that cross-reactive memory joined.

In regard to this clonotype: Its antigen is not identified.

The rearrangement uses TRBV7-9 and TRBJ1-5; unclear D gene. The sequence derives from an adult woman who had mild COVID-19 (a few samples of this study predate the infection). Cell type and time point are not known. Material: PBMCs or a T cell subset sorted from them (not recorded which). The CDR3 DNA follows: TGTGCCAGCAGCTACACCCACCAGCCCCAGCATTTT. Protein product: CASSYTHQPQHF.